The TCR beta chain described here comes from a study of T cell repertoires in MIS-A myocarditis. The repertoire was sequenced with immunoSEQ multiplex PCR; TCRdb's copy has only in-frame clones and lacks some. This table has about 11,000 clones, roughly four fifths appearing once. The ends lost 6 bases at V and 0 bases at J; junction bases unmatched: 10. Germline CDR1 reads LNHNV; CDR2 reads YYDKDF (reference sequence). The CDR3 is 17 residues long. The sequence derives from a man aged 18 to 29 with fulminant myocarditis from multisystem inflammatory syndrome in adults (MIS-A) after COVID-19. Input material: right ventricle heart tissue obtained at autopsy. This chain links TRBV15 with TRBJ2-3; 9 nucleotides align to TRBD2. The CDR3 bases are TGTGCCACCAGAGCTGCATTTAGCGGGGGCAGCACAGATACGCAGTATTTT. It is translated as CATRAAFSGGSTDTQYF.